These 12 T cell receptor beta chains originate from one sample sequenced in a study of T cells after yellow fever vaccination. TCRdb re-analysed the 5' RACE reads in MiXCR, keeping a single row per CDR3 protein. Of about 96,000 distinct CDR3 sequences detected, roughly 9% appear once; the ten largest clones hold 16%. The input for sequencing was CD8+ T cells not binding an NS4B(214-222) dextramer, sorted from PBMCs, taken roughly 14 days after the first yellow fever vaccination. These receptors were taken from a man between 18 and 35 years old who received the YFV17D yellow fever vaccine.

The chain has TRBV20-1 and TRBJ2-4; TRBD1 agrees at 8 bases. The CDR3 is made up of 15 amino acids. Germline V CDR1 and CDR2: DFQATT, SNEGSKA (reference sequence). V lost 1 base and J lost 3; bases outside the gene matches: 5. In DNA form, the CDR3 reads TGCAGTGCTAGAGCGGGACAGGCCAACAAAAACATTCAGTACTTC. Translation: CSARAGQANKNIQYF.

This clonotype turned up a few times. The gene calls are TRBV12-3 or TRBV12-4 and TRBJ2-5, with 11 nucleotides matching TRBD1. This CDR3 has 14 amino acids. J gave up 5 bases and V 4 bases, and 3 bases lay outside the gene matches. CDR3 protein: CASSWGTGGETQYF. In nucleotides, the CDR3 is TGTGCCAGCAGTTGGGGGACAGGGGGGGAGACCCAGTACTTC.

This clonotype was detected a few times. This chain links TRBV11-2 with TRBJ2-7; 9 nucleotides match TRBD1. The CDR3 has 16 amino acids. V lost 1 base and J lost 2; bases outside the gene matches: 6. Germline V gene lookup returns CDR1 SGHAT and CDR2 FQNNGV. CDR3 sequence: CASSLGSGQGTYEQYF. In DNA, the CDR3 is TGTGCCAGCAGCTTAGGCTCCGGACAGGGGACCTACGAGCAGTACTTC.

The chain recombines TRBV14 with TRBJ1-2; 9 bases line up with TRBD1. The trim removed 4 bases at V and 4 bases at J, leaving 13 bases unmatched. The CDR3 has 17 residues. In germline, CDR1 is SGHDN, CDR2 FVKESK. CDR3 amino acids: CASSPRALQGAIYGYTF. DNA of the CDR3: TGTGCCAGCAGCCCACGGGCCCTACAGGGGGCGATCTATGGCTACACCTTC.

This clonotype came up a few times. The V and J genes are TRBV5-1 and TRBJ2-7; 7 bases map to TRBD2. The CDR3 is 13 residues long. The trim removed 4 bases at V and 6 bases at J, leaving 7 bases unmatched. The germline V gene encodes CDR1 SGHRS and CDR2 YFSETQ. CDR3 region: CASSPRGGPEQYV. CDR3 nucleotides: TGCGCCAGCAGCCCACGGGGAGGGCCCGAGCAGTACGTC.

This clonotype was seen only a few times. The CDR3 region is CASSWTGASTDTQYF. CDR3 nucleotide sequence: TGTGCCAGCAGCTGGACTGGAGCTAGCACAGATACGCAGTATTTT. This chain uses TRBV11-3 with TRBJ2-3, with a possible D match to TRBD2 (5 bases). V dropped 4 bases and J dropped 0 bases, with 11 bases sitting between them. The germline gives CDR1 SGHNT, CDR2 YENEEA. CDR3 length equals 15 residues.

The chain combines TRBV29-1 with TRBJ2-3; no definite D call. Germline V CDR1 and CDR2: SQVTM, ANQGSEA. This CDR3 spans 10 amino acids. V shed 2 bases and J shed 5 bases, with 2 bases lying between them. Here the CDR3 reads CSVERDTQYF. DNA for the CDR3: TGCAGCGTTGAAAGAGATACGCAGTATTTT.

This clonotype was recorded many times. The genes are TRBV7-6 and TRBJ2-2; a possible D gene is TRBD1 (6 bases). The V end was cut by 2 bases, the J end by 6 bases, with 13 bases between. The CDR3 consists of 15 residues. The germline V gene encodes CDR1 SGHVS and CDR2 FNYEAQ. The CDR3 sequence is CASSLIQGNAGELFF. The CDR3 DNA sequence: TGTGCCAGCAGCTTAATACAGGGAAACGCCGGGGAGCTGTTTTTT.

This clonotype occurred many times. J is TRBJ2-2 and V is TRBV28, with D possibly called TRBD1 or TRBD2 (5 bases each). The CDR3 sequence is 13 residues long. Germline loops: CDR1 MDHEN, CDR2 SYDVKM. Trimming took 3 bases from V and 6 from J, leaving 8 bases between them. The CDR3 sequence is CASSLGDPGELFF. The CDR3 DNA reads TGTGCCAGCAGTTTGGGGGACCCCGGGGAGCTGTTTTTT.

The chain carries TRBV6-2 or TRBV6-3 and TRBJ2-2, with D maybe TRBD1 (6 bases). Germline assignment: CDR1 MNHEY and CDR2 SVGEGT. The V end was cut by 2 bases, the J end by 0 bases, with 16 bases between. This CDR3 is built from 18 residues. This CDR3 is CASSYHYRVLTNTGELFF. In DNA, the CDR3 is TGTGCCAGCAGTTACCACTACAGGGTCTTAACGAACACCGGGGAGCTGTTTTTT.

In this sample, this clonotype turned up many times. The V and J genes are TRBV10-3 and TRBJ2-2; 8 bases map to TRBD1. The CDR3 runs to 13 residues. Per the germline V gene, CDR1 is ENHRY and CDR2 is SYGVKD. The V segment lost 4 bases and the J segment 6 bases; nucleotides outside the gene matches: 1. CDR3 loop: CAISGTGPGELFF. For the CDR3, the DNA is TGTGCCATCAGTGGGACAGGGCCCGGGGAGCTGTTTTTT.

The chain couples TRBV19 to TRBJ2-1; D is undetermined. The germline V and J ends were trimmed by 7 bases and 4 bases, with 14 bases remaining between them. Germline V gene data show CDR1 as LNHDA and CDR2 as SQIVND (reference sequence). The CDR3 is 14 residues long. The CDR3 nucleotides are TGTGCCAGTAACTCCGGTGGGATTTACAATGAGCAGTTCTTC. Its translation: CASNSGGIYNEQFF.